Presented here are 27 T cell receptor beta chains from one specimen sequenced in a study of blood T cell repertoires in COVID-19. TCRdb's table, derived via immunoSEQ multiplex PCR, lists solely in-frame clones and lacks some. Of a few hundred thousand clones in the sample, roughly 82% were seen once. Specimen: peripheral blood. The receptor set was obtained from a man in his forties who had recovered from COVID-19.

This chain joins TRBV20-1 and TRBJ1-5; D is ambiguous. Germline V CDR1 and CDR2: DFQATT, SNEGSKA (reference sequence). The CDR3 is 13 residues long. Trimming took off 3 bases at V and 3 bases at J, with 9 bases between the two ends. This CDR3 reads CSASISPNQPQHF. CDR3 coding DNA: TGCAGTGCTAGTATCAGTCCCAATCAGCCCCAGCATTTT.

The chain links TRBV27 to TRBJ2-7; D is perhaps TRBD2 (5 bases). Germline values: CDR1 MNHEY, CDR2 SMNVEV (reference sequence). The CDR3 has 15 residues. Trimming pared 4 bases from V and 0 bases from J, leaving 13 bases between. The CDR3 is CASSSTGIHSYEQYF. The CDR3 DNA reads as TGTGCCAGCAGTTCCACCGGGATCCACTCCTACGAGCAGTACTTC.

The genes are TRBV18 and TRBJ2-7; the D gene is possibly TRBD2 (5 bases). V lost 5 bases, J lost 6 bases, and 20 bases lay in between. CDR3 length equals 15 residues. The germline CDR1 and CDR2 sequences are KGHSH and LQKENI. In DNA, the CDR3 is TGTGCCAGCTCAGCCCGCGATCCCCGACTAAGCGAGCAGTACTTC. Its protein is CASSARDPRLSEQYF.

This chain joins TRBV7-2 and TRBJ1-1; the D is unclear. Trimming left V 2 bases short and J 7 bases short, with 8 bases between. Per germline, CDR1 SGHTA and CDR2 FQGNSA. This CDR3 spans 12 amino acids. The chain's CDR3 is CASSLLENEAFF. DNA for the CDR3: TGTGCCAGCAGCTTACTGGAGAATGAAGCTTTCTTT.

This clone was counted only a few times. At one end, the junction sequence differs from germline, possibly due to a read error. J is TRBJ1-5 and V is TRBV6-5; possible D gene TRBD1, 5 bases. CDR1 is MNHEY, CDR2 SVGAGI, per germline. The CDR3 consists of 15 residues. CDR3 protein: CASSYSWGGRQPQHF. DNA of the CDR3: TGTGCCAGCAGCTACTCTTGGGGGGGACGCCAGCCCCAGCATTTT.

The chain carries TRBV7-2 and TRBJ1-4, with TRBD1 matching over 7 bases. Germline loops: CDR1 SGHTA, CDR2 FQGNSA. The V gene end was trimmed by 5 bases and the J gene end by 2 bases; junction bases not matched to a gene: 5. The CDR3 is 15 residues long. The CDR3 nucleotides read TGTGCCAGCAGCCCTCAGGGGGTTACTAATGAAAAACTGTTTTTT. Its translation is CASSPQGVTNEKLFF.

This chain connects TRBV9 to TRBJ2-1; no firm D call. V was shortened by 1 base and J by 3 bases, with 8 bases between the two germline ends. The germline V gene encodes CDR1 SGDLS and CDR2 YYNGEE. This CDR3 has 14 residues. The CDR3 is CASSVQAGYNEQFF. CDR3 bases: TGTGCCAGCAGCGTACAGGCAGGCTACAATGAGCAGTTCTTC.

This chain connects TRBV13 to TRBJ2-5; 7 positions agree with TRBD2. This CDR3 has 14 residues. The ends lost 0 bases at V and 4 bases at J; junction bases unmatched: 2. Germline V gene sequence: CDR1 PRHDT, CDR2 FYEKMQ (reference sequence). The CDR3: CASSLGPSGETQYF. The CDR3 DNA is TGTGCCAGCAGCTTAGGGCCTAGCGGAGAGACCCAGTACTTC.

V gene TRBV5-4 combines with J gene TRBJ2-5; 16 nucleotides agree with TRBD2. CDR1 is SGHNT and CDR2 is YYREEE in the germline V gene (reference sequence). The CDR3 is made up of 17 amino acids. V trimming: 4 bases; J trimming: 5 bases; junction bases outside the gene matches: 8. DNA of the CDR3: TGTGCCAGCAGCATGGGGACTAGCGGGAGGGCCGGGGAGACCCAGTACTTC. Amino acid sequence: CASSMGTSGRAGETQYF.

This chain joins TRBV6-5 and TRBJ2-7, with 9 nucleotides matching TRBD2. CDR3 length: 15 amino acids. Germline CDR1 is MNHEY and CDR2 is SVGAGI. V was clipped by 6 bases and J by 6 bases; unmatched bases: 12. The CDR3 loop is CASRGLAGGASEQYF. CDR3 nucleotides: TGTGCCAGCAGGGGACTAGCAGGAGGGGCGAGCGAGCAGTACTTC.

The chain uses TRBV7-9 and TRBJ1-2, with 7 bases lining up with TRBD1. This CDR3 has 11 amino acids. Germline V gene data show CDR1 as SEHNR and CDR2 as FQNEAQ (reference sequence). The junction had 0 bases not matched to a gene; V was cut back by 4 bases and J by 7 bases. The CDR3 here is CASSSGGGYTF. The DNA of the CDR3 is TGTGCCAGCAGCTCAGGGGGTGGCTACACCTTC. Variable domain in full (rest from reference TRBV7-9 and TRBJ1-2): DTGVSQNPRHKITKRGQNVTFRCDPISEHNRLYWYRQTLGQGPEFLTYFQNEAQLEKSRLLSDRFSAERPKGSFSTLEIQRTEQGDSAMYLCASSSGGGYTFGSGTRLTVV.

The chain carries TRBV19 and TRBJ1-2; D uncertain. The V gene lost 6 bases and the J gene lost 6 bases, with 14 bases spanning the gap. The CDR3 has 13 amino acids. Germline CDR1 LNHDA, CDR2 SQIVND (reference sequence). DNA for the CDR3: TGTGCCAGTAGACGGAGGGTTGGGGATGGCTACACCTTC. Translating gives CASRRRVGDGYTF. The variable domain in full, with the rest retrieved from reference TRBV19 and TRBJ1-2, is DGGITQSPKYLFRKEGQNVTLSCEQNLNHDAMYWYRQDPGQGLRLIYYSQIVNDFQKGDIAEGYSVSREKKESFPLTVTSAQKNPTAFYLCASRRRVGDGYTFGSGTRLTVV.

This clone was seen just once. The genes are TRBV5-1 and TRBJ1-3, with 7 nucleotides matching TRBD1. The CDR3 sequence is 15 residues long. Losses at the gene ends were 3 bases for V and 1 base for J; bases not matched to a gene: 4. Looked up from germline, CDR1 is SGHRS and CDR2 is YFSETQ. DNA for the CDR3: TGCGCCAGCAGCTACGCGGGACAGTCTGGAAACACCATATATTTT. Amino acid sequence: CASSYAGQSGNTIYF.

The chain links TRBV7-9 to TRBJ1-5, with TRBD1 matching 7 bases. This CDR3 has 14 residues. With V trimmed by 5 bases and J by 6 bases, 7 bases remained unmatched. The germline CDR1 and CDR2 sequences are SEHNR and FQNEAQ (reference sequence). CDR3 sequence: CASSLQGGGQPQHF. The DNA for the CDR3 is TGTGCCAGCAGCCTTCAGGGGGGAGGTCAGCCCCAGCATTTT.

The chain has TRBV6-5 and TRBJ2-1; 10 nucleotides match TRBD2. The CDR3 length is 15 residues. Germline trimming cut 4 bases from V and 5 bases from J; bases unmatched to any gene: 5. CDR1 is MNHEY, CDR2 SVGAGI, per germline. CDR3 residues: CASSSSGGAHNEQFF. CDR3 nucleotide sequence: TGTGCCAGCAGTTCTAGCGGGGGAGCTCACAATGAGCAGTTCTTC.

V is TRBV14 and J is TRBJ1-3, with D perhaps matching TRBD1 (5 bases). Trimming pared 2 bases from V and 0 bases from J, leaving 14 bases between. The germline gives CDR1 SGHDN, CDR2 FVKESK. The CDR3 is made up of 17 amino acids. The CDR3 spells CASSQIGARASGNTIYF. The CDR3 region has the DNA TGTGCCAGCAGCCAAATAGGGGCTCGGGCCTCTGGAAACACCATATATTTT.

The CDR3 loop is CASEGVNTDTQYF. The CDR3 DNA is TGTGCCAGCGAAGGGGTCAACACAGATACGCAGTATTTT. The V gene is TRBV7-2, the J gene TRBJ2-3; the D gene is possibly TRBD1 (5 bases). The V gene lost 8 bases and the J gene lost 2 bases, with 11 bases spanning the gap. There are 13 residues in the CDR3. The V gene's germline CDR1 is SGHTA and CDR2 FQGNSA. The whole variable domain, filled in from reference TRBV7-2 and TRBJ2-3, reads GAGVSQSPSNKVTEKGKDVELRCDPISGHTALYWYRQSLGQGLEFLIYFQGNSAPDKSGLPSDRFSAERTGGSVSTLTIQRTQQEDSAVYLCASEGVNTDTQYFGPGTRLTVL.

The gene calls are TRBV7-9 and TRBJ2-1; 8 bases are shared with TRBD2. The CDR3 consists of 16 residues. V was clipped by 4 bases and J by 5 bases; unmatched bases: 10. Germline V gene lookup returns CDR1 SEHNR and CDR2 FQNEAQ (reference sequence). This CDR3 reads CASSYSSGLGDNEQFF. Here the CDR3 DNA reads TGTGCCAGCAGCTATTCATCGGGACTAGGGGACAATGAGCAGTTCTTC.

This sequence joins TRBV2 and TRBJ2-3; D is possibly TRBD2 (5 bases). Trimming shortened V by 5 bases and J by 4 bases, and 7 bases separated the two germline ends. The germline V gene encodes CDR1 SNHLY and CDR2 FYNNEI. The CDR3 runs to 12 residues. CDR3 sequence reads: CASSPGSDTQYF. The DNA of the CDR3 is TGTGCCAGCAGTCCGGGGTCAGATACGCAGTATTTT.

The chain links TRBV15 to TRBJ2-7; D not resolved. Germline CDR1 reads LNHNV; CDR2 reads YYDKDF (reference sequence). This CDR3 has 14 amino acids. The V end was cut by 5 bases, the J end by 0 bases, with 11 bases between. The CDR3 DNA follows: TGTGCCACCAGCCCTAGACTTAACTCCTACGAGCAGTACTTC. Protein: CATSPRLNSYEQYF. Combining the CDR3 with reference TRBV15 and TRBJ2-7 gives the whole variable domain DAMVIQNPRYQVTQFGKPVTLSCSQTLNHNVMYWYQQKSSQAPKLLFHYYDKDFNNEADTPDNFQSRRPNTSFCFLDIRSPGLGDTAMYLCATSPRLNSYEQYFGPGTRLTVT.

V gene TRBV11-2 combines with J gene TRBJ2-7; TRBD2 matches at 7 bases. V lost 4 bases, J lost 4 bases, and 10 bases stayed unmatched. The CDR3 spans 15 residues. Germline CDR1 reads SGHAT; CDR2 reads FQNNGV. CDR3 sequence reads: CASSSPPGLIYEQYF. CDR3 in DNA: TGTGCCAGCAGCTCCCCCCCGGGACTAATATACGAGCAGTACTTC. Full variable domain (rest looked up from reference TRBV11-2 and TRBJ2-7): EAGVAQSPRYKIIEKRQSVAFWCNPISGHATLYWYQQILGQGPKLLIQFQNNGVVDDSQLPKDRFSAERLKGVDSTLKIQPAKLEDSAVYLCASSSPPGLIYEQYFGPGTRLTVT.

The V gene is TRBV5-5, the J gene TRBJ1-1; D possibly corresponds to TRBD1 (6 bases). CDR3 length equals 14 residues. Trimming took off 0 bases at V and 5 bases at J, with 11 bases between the two ends. Germline V CDR1 and CDR2: SGHKS, YYEKEE (reference sequence). The CDR3 is CASSLEFRGTEAFF. In DNA, the CDR3 is TGTGCCAGCAGCTTGGAATTCAGGGGTACTGAAGCTTTCTTT. The complete variable domain, with remaining parts taken from reference TRBV5-5 and TRBJ1-1, reads DAGVTQSPTHLIKTRGQQVTLRCSPISGHKSVSWYQQVLGQGPQFIFQYYEKEERGRGNFPDRFSARQFPNYSSELNVNALLLGDSALYLCASSLEFRGTEAFFGQGTRLTVV.

The rearrangement links TRBV5-1 to TRBJ2-5; TRBD1 matches at 10 bases. The germline V gene has CDR1 SGHRS and CDR2 YFSETQ. There are 14 residues in the CDR3. V trimming: 5 bases; J trimming: 2 bases; junction bases outside the gene matches: 3. This chain's CDR3 is CASSRDRGQETQYF. CDR3 nucleotide sequence: TGCGCCAGCAGTCGGGACAGGGGACAAGAGACCCAGTACTTC. The full variable domain, with the rest looked up from reference TRBV5-1 and TRBJ2-5, is KAGVTQTPRYLIKTRGQQVTLSCSPISGHRSVSWYQQTPGQGLQFLFEYFSETQRNKGNFPGRFSGRQFSNSRSEMNVSTLELGDSALYLCASSRDRGQETQYFGPGTRLLVL.

The rearrangement uses TRBV30 and TRBJ1-3; D not certain. The CDR3 is 12 amino acids. Germline CDR1 GTSNPN, CDR2 SVGIG (reference sequence). V lost 3 bases and J 4 bases, leaving 7 bases between the germline ends. In nucleotides, the CDR3 is TGTGCCTGGAGCGAGTACGGAAACACCATATATTTT. The encoded protein is CAWSEYGNTIYF.

The rearrangement links TRBV27 to TRBJ2-5; weak D call: TRBD1 (6 bases). The V and J ends lost 6 bases and 1 base respectively, with 12 bases between them. Germline lookup yields CDR1 MNHEY and CDR2 SMNVEV (reference sequence). This CDR3 is built from 14 residues. This chain's CDR3 is CASRSGGSQETQYF. For the CDR3, the DNA is TGTGCCAGCAGGAGTGGGGGCAGCCAAGAGACCCAGTACTTC.

The gene calls are TRBV18 and TRBJ2-5; D possibly corresponds to TRBD1 (5 bases). V lost 3 bases to trimming and J lost 4 bases, with 9 bases between them. Germline loops: CDR1 KGHSH, CDR2 LQKENI. The CDR3 sequence is 13 residues long. CDR3 protein: CASSPDKTETQYF. CDR3 in DNA: TGTGCCAGCTCACCGGACAAGACAGAGACCCAGTACTTC.

The chain carries TRBV12-5 and TRBJ2-5; 14 bases are shared with TRBD2. Germline CDR1 and CDR2: LGHNT and FRNRAP. The length of the CDR3 is 15 residues. Trimming at V came to 7 bases and at J to 5 bases, leaving 6 bases not matched to a gene. As DNA, the CDR3 is TGTGCTAGTGCCCTGGGACTAGCGGGAGAGGAGACCCAGTACTTC. This translates into CASALGLAGEETQYF.